Given below is one TCR beta chain in context. Its target is not known. The PCR used 60 Vbeta and 13 Jbeta primers. Libraries were prepared by immunoSEQ multiplex PCR; TCRdb keeps only in-frame clonotypes and omits some of them. The table lists about 80,000 clones, approximately 66% of them singletons. The data were obtained in a study of cytomegalovirus exposure and HLA in healthy donors. General observations from the study: A later analysis revealed that TCR association rates differed between HLA loci, peaking at DRB1 and bottoming out at HLA-C.

The donors comprised healthy bone marrow donors. The CDR3 is 15 amino acids. CDR1 SGHNT and CDR2 YYREEE come from the germline V gene (reference sequence). Germline trimming cut 4 bases from V and 0 bases from J; bases unmatched to any gene: 3. The clonotype comes from a male donor in good health and CMV-seropositive. V gene TRBV5-4 combines with J gene TRBJ2-1; TRBD2 aligns across 8 bases. Material for sequencing was PBMCs. The CDR3 DNA is TGTGCCAGCAGCCGCGGGGGGAACTCCTACAATGAGCAGTTCTTC. This translates into CASSRGGNSYNEQFF.